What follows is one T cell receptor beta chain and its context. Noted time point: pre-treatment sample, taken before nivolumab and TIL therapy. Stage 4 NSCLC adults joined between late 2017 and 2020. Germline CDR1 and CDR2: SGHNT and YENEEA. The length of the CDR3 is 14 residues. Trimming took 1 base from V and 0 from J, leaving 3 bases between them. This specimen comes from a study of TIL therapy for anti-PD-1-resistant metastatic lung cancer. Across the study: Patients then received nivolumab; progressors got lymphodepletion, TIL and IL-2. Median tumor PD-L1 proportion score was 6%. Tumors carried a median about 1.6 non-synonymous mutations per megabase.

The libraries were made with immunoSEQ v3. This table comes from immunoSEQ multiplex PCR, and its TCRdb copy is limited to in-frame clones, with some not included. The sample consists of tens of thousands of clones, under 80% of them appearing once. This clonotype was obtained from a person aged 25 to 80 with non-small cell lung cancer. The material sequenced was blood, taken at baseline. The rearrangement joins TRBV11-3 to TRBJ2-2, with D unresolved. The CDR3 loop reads CASSLASNTGELFF. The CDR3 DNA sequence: TGTGCCAGCAGCTTAGCGTCGAACACCGGGGAGCTGTTTTTT. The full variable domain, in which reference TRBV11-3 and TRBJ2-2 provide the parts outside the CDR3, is EAGVVQSPRYKIIEKKQPVAFWCNPISGHNTLYWYLQNLGQGPELLIRYENEEAVDDSQLPKDRFSAERLKGVDSTLKIQPAELGDSAVYLCASSLASNTGELFFGEGSRLTVL.